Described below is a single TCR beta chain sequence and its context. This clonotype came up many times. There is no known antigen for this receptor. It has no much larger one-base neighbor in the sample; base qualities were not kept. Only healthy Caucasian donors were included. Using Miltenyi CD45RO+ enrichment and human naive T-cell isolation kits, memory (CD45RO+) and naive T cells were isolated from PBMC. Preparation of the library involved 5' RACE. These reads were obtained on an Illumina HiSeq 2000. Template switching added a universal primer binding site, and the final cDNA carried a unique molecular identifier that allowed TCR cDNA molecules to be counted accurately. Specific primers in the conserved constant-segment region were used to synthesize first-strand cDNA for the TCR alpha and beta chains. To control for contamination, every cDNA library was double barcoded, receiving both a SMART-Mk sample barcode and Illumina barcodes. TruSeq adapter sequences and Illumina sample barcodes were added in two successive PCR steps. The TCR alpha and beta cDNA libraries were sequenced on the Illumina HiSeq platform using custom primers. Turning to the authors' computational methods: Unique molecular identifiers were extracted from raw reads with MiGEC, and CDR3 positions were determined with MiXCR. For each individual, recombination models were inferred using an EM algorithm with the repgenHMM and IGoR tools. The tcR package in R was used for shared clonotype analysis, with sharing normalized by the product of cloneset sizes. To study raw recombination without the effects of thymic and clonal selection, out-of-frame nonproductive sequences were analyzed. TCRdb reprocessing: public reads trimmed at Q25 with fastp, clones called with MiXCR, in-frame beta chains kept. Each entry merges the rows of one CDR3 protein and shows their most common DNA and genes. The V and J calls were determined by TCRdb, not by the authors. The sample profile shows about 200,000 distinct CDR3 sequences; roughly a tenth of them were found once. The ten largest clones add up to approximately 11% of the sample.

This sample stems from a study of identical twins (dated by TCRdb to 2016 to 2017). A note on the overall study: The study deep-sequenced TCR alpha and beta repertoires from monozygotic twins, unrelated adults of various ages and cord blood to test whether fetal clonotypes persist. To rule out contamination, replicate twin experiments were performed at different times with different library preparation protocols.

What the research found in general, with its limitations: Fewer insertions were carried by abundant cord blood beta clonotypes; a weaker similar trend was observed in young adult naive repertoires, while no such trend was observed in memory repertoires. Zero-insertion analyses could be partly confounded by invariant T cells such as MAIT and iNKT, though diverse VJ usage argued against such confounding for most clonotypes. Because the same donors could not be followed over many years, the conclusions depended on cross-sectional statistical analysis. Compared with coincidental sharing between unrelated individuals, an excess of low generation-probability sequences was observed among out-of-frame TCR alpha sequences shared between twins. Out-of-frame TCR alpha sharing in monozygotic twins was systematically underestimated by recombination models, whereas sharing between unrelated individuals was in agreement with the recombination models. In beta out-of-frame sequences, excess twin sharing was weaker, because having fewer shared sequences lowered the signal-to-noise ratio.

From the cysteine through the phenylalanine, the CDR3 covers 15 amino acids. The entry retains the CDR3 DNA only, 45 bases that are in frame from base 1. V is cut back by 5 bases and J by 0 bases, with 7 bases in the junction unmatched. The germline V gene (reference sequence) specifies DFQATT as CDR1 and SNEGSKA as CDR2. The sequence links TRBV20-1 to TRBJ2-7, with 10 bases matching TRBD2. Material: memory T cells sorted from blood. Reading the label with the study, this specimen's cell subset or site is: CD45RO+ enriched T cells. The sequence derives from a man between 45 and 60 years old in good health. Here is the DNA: TGCAGTGCTGGAGCGGCTAGCGGGAGCTCCTACGAGCAGTACTTC. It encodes CSAGAASGSSYEQYF.